In this sample, the clone carrying this T cell receptor (beta chain) turned up once. This entry is derived from a study of cytomegalovirus exposure and HLA in healthy donors. Germline V gene data show CDR1 as SGHRS and CDR2 as YFSETQ. This CDR3 is built from 17 residues. V shed 4 bases, J shed 1 base, and the junction held 9 bases outside the gene matches. Generated by immunoSEQ multiplex PCR, the TCRdb table keeps only in-frame clones and is missing some. The sample yields 70,000 or so clones, nearly 95% seen once. This clonotype was obtained from a man in his late teens or twenties in good health and CMV-seropositive. J is TRBJ2-1 and V is TRBV5-1; 9 bases align to TRBD2. Sample: PBMCs. As DNA, the CDR3 is TGCGCCAGCAGCCCCTACCCTAGCGGGAAGTCCTACAATGAGCAGTTCTTC. The encoded protein is CASSPYPSGKSYNEQFF. The whole variable domain, remainder taken from reference TRBV5-1 and TRBJ2-1, is KAGVTQTPRYLIKTRGQQVTLSCSPISGHRSVSWYQQTPGQGLQFLFEYFSETQRNKGNFPGRFSGRQFSNSRSEMNVSTLELGDSALYLCASSPYPSGKSYNEQFFGPGTRLTVL.